A selection of T cell receptor beta chains follows, all from one sample in a study of T-cell memory formation after mild COVID-19. From the 5' RACE reads, TCRdb called clonotypes with MiXCR, one entry per CDR3 protein. Found here are hundreds of thousands of distinct CDR3 sequences, about 20% of them singletons; the top ten hold approximately 12%. Sequencing was carried out using PBMCs or a T cell subset sorted from them (not recorded which). These receptors all come from an adult woman who had mild COVID-19 (a few samples of this study predate the infection). Cell type and time point are not known. The CDR3 runs from the conserved cysteine through the conserved F or W. A D gene is named only where the DNA matches it firmly. A clone size is listed for some rows: how often the clone was seen (once, few, many), or a class if it is expanded.

>TRBV24-1|TRBJ2-7|TRBD1|-
CATSDSTPGQGSYEQYF
TGTGCCACCAGTGATTCGACCCCGGGACAGGGGTCCTACGAGCAGTACTTC
>TRBV7-3|TRBJ2-1|TRBD2|-
CASKASGGAGEQFF
TGTGCCAGCAAGGCTAGCGGGGGGGCTGGTGAGCAGTTCTTC
>TRBV20-1|TRBJ2-1|TRBD2|few
CSARSSGRYNEQFF
TGCAGTGCTAGGTCTAGCGGGAGGTACAATGAGCAGTTCTTC
>TRBV3-1|TRBJ2-5|-|few
CASSPGGGSLTQYF
TGTGCCAGCAGCCCCGGAGGTGGCTCCCTGACCCAGTACTTC
>TRBV19|TRBJ1-1|-|few
CASSTVRAEAFF
TGTGCCAGTAGTACGGTACGGGCAGAAGCTTTCTTT
>TRBV9|TRBJ2-3|-|-
CASSATPLDTDTQYF
TGTGCCAGCAGCGCGACTCCTTTAGACACAGATACGCAGTATTTT
>TRBV29-1|TRBJ1-2|-|-
CSVPPLTRTQGTNYGYTF
TGCAGCGTTCCGCCCCTCACGCGGACCCAGGGGACTAACTATGGCTACACCTTC
>TRBV4-2|TRBJ2-1|TRBD2|few
CASSQDTGGMYNEQFF
TGTGCCAGCAGCCAAGATACGGGAGGTATGTACAATGAGCAGTTCTTC
>TRBV29-1|TRBJ2-5|-|few
CSVARETQYF
TGCAGCGTTGCCCGGGAGACCCAGTACTTC
>TRBV12-3/TRBV12-4|TRBJ1-2|-|-
CASSLVYGYTF
TGTGCCAGCAGTTTAGTCTATGGCTACACCTTC
>TRBV7-9|TRBJ2-5|-|-
CASSGDQKTQYF
TGTGCCAGCAGCGGGGACCAAAAGACCCAGTACTTC
>TRBV6-1|TRBJ2-6|TRBD2|-
CASSELPGLDISGANVLTF
TGTGCCAGCAGTGAACTCCCGGGACTAGATATCTCTGGGGCCAACGTCCTGACTTTC
>TRBV12-5|TRBJ2-3|TRBD2|few
CASGQTSGRTDTQYF
TGTGCTAGTGGCCAGACTAGCGGGAGGACAGATACGCAGTATTTT
>TRBV12-3/TRBV12-4|TRBJ2-5|TRBD2|-
CASRTLPGLADQETQYF
TGTGCCAGCAGAACCCTCCCGGGACTAGCGGACCAAGAGACCCAGTACTTC
>TRBV29-1|TRBJ2-4|TRBD2|few
CSVEPSGNTNIQYF
TGCAGCGTTGAACCTAGCGGGAATACAAACATTCAGTACTTC
>TRBV20-1|TRBJ2-1|-|many
CSARDWERSSYNEQFF
TGCAGTGCTAGAGATTGGGAGCGGAGCTCCTACAATGAGCAGTTCTTC
>TRBV18|TRBJ2-7|TRBD1|-
CASSPYRDRPYEQYF
TGTGCCAGCTCACCCTACCGGGACAGGCCCTACGAGCAGTACTTC
>TRBV12-3/TRBV12-4|TRBJ2-2|TRBD1|few
CASRGTGGEISSGELFF
TGTGCCAGCAGGGGGACAGGGGGCGAAATTAGTTCCGGGGAGCTGTTTTTT
>TRBV14|TRBJ2-2|-|few
CASSQIGRFPGELFF
TGTGCCAGCAGCCAAATCGGACGTTTTCCCGGGGAGCTGTTTTTT
>TRBV5-1|TRBJ2-7|TRBD2|many
CASSLGSSGSYEQYF
TGCGCCAGCAGCTTGGGCTCTAGCGGGTCCTACGAGCAGTACTTC
>TRBV18|TRBJ2-3|-|many
CASSPTGTDTQYF
TGTGCCAGCTCCCCTACAGGCACAGATACGCAGTATTTT
>TRBV6-2/TRBV6-3|TRBJ2-1|TRBD1|-
CASSSPKGQAHLDNEQFF
TGTGCCAGCAGCTCGCCGAAGGGACAGGCTCACTTGGACAATGAGCAGTTCTTC
>TRBV7-9|TRBJ2-1|-|-
CASSHETGVANEQFF
TGTGCCAGCAGCCATGAAACGGGGGTGGCGAATGAGCAGTTCTTC
>TRBV2|TRBJ2-2|-|-
CASSLTDGELFF
TGTGCCAGCAGTTTGACAGACGGGGAGCTGTTTTTT
>TRBV20-1|TRBJ2-1|TRBD1|few
CSAPGQFISYNEQFF
TGCAGTGCACCGGGACAGTTTATCTCCTACAATGAGCAGTTCTTC
>TRBV3-1|TRBJ2-1|-|few
CASSANYNEQFF
TGTGCCAGCAGCGCCAACTACAATGAGCAGTTCTTC
>TRBV7-2|TRBJ2-5|-|-
CASSLDYRGGETQYF
TGTGCCAGCAGCTTAGATTATCGGGGAGGAGAGACCCAGTACTTC
>TRBV20-1|TRBJ2-5|TRBD1|many
CSAGDRVNKETQYF
TGCAGTGCTGGGGACAGGGTCAATAAAGAGACCCAGTACTTC
>TRBV7-2|TRBJ2-5|-|few
CASGFSGKAQYF
TGTGCCAGCGGGTTCAGTGGAAAGGCCCAGTACTTC
>TRBV7-3|TRBJ1-2|TRBD1|-
CASSFQGGPNYGYTF
TGTGCCAGCAGCTTTCAGGGGGGCCCTAACTATGGCTACACCTTC
>TRBV6-6|TRBJ2-1|-|many
CASGSSYNEQFF
TGTGCCAGCGGGAGCTCCTACAATGAGCAGTTCTTC
>TRBV6-6|TRBJ2-5|TRBD2|-
CASSYGYSGRGQETQYF
TGTGCCAGCAGTTACGGATATAGCGGGAGGGGCCAAGAGACCCAGTACTTC
>TRBV14|TRBJ2-4|-|-
CASSRTSSLAKNIQYF
TGTGCCAGCAGTCGAACTAGCAGCCTAGCCAAAAACATTCAGTACTTC
>TRBV7-2|TRBJ1-1|-|few
CASSVRGVMNTEAFF
TGTGCCAGCAGCGTGAGGGGAGTAATGAACACTGAAGCTTTCTTT
>TRBV7-9|TRBJ1-2|-|many
CASSRGQDYGYTF
TGTGCCAGCAGCCGGGGACAAGACTATGGCTACACCTTC
>TRBV15|TRBJ1-6|-|-
CATSSVKGGHSPLHF
TGTGCCACCAGCTCCGTAAAAGGGGGTCATTCACCCCTCCACTTT
>TRBV20-1|TRBJ1-5|-|few
CSARTGTHNLAQHF
TGCAGTGCTAGGACCGGGACACACAATCTAGCCCAGCATTTT
>TRBV6-2/TRBV6-3|TRBJ1-1|TRBD1|few
CASRGQGHRIEAFF
TGTGCCAGCAGGGGACAGGGTCACCGAATTGAAGCTTTCTTT
>TRBV5-1|TRBJ2-7|TRBD1|-
CASTLTGGIYEQYF
TGCGCCAGCACCCTGACAGGGGGCATCTACGAGCAGTACTTC
>TRBV15|TRBJ2-3|-|-
CATSRVGGRDTQYF
TGTGCCACCAGCAGGGTAGGGGGAAGGGATACGCAGTATTTT
>TRBV6-5|TRBJ1-2|TRBD1|many
CASSRGTGKSPGYTF
TGTGCCAGCAGTCGGGGGACAGGGAAAAGTCCTGGCTACACCTTC
>TRBV19|TRBJ2-1|-|few
CASSIQGRREEFF
TGTGCCAGTAGTATCCAAGGTCGAAGAGAAGAGTTCTTC
>TRBV20-1|TRBJ2-3|-|many
CSARARGNTQYF
TGCAGTGCTAGGGCCCGCGGCAATACGCAGTATTTT
>TRBV11-3|TRBJ1-1|-|-
CASSLRWVTEAFF
TGTGCCAGCAGCTTAAGATGGGTCACTGAAGCTTTCTTT
>TRBV7-9|TRBJ2-1|TRBD2|few
CASSTSGGNNYNEQFF
TGTGCCAGCAGTACTAGCGGGGGAAATAACTACAATGAGCAGTTCTTC